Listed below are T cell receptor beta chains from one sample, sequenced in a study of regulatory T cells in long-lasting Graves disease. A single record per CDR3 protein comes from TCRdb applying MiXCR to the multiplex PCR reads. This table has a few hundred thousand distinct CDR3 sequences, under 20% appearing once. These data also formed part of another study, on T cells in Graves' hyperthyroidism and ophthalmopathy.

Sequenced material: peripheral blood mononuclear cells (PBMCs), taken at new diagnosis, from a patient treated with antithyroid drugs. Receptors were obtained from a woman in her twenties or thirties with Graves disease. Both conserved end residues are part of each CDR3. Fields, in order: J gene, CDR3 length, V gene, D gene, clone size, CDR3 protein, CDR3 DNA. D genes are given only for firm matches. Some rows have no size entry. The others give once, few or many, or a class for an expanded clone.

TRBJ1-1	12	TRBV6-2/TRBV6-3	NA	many	CASREEYTEAFF	TGTGCCAGCAGGGAGGAGTACACTGAAGCTTTCTTT
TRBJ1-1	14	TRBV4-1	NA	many	CASSQDFRDTEAFF	TGCGCCAGCAGCCAAGATTTCAGAGACACTGAAGCTTTCTTT
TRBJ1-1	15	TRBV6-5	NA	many	CASSYSSGRGVEAFF	TGTGCCAGCAGTTACTCGAGCGGGCGCGGCGTTGAAGCTTTCTTT
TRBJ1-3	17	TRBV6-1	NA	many	CASRRNRVWVSGNTIYF	TGTGCCAGCAGAAGAAACAGGGTTTGGGTCTCTGGAAACACCATATATTTT
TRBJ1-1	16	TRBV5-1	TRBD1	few	CASSRWTGPMNTEAFF	TGCGCCAGCAGCCGATGGACAGGGCCCATGAACACTGAAGCTTTCTTT
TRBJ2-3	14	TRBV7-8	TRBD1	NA	CASSSRQGADTQYF	TGTGCCAGCAGCTCCCGACAGGGGGCGGATACGCAGTATTTT
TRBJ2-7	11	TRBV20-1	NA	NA	CSASNAYEQYF	TGCAGTGCTAGCAATGCCTACGAGCAGTACTTC
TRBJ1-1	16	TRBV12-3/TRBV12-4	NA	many	CASSHLGGWLNTEAFF	TGTGCCAGCAGCCACCTGGGAGGGTGGTTGAACACTGAAGCTTTCTTT
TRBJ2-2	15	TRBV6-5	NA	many	CASSYLGPNTGELFF	TGTGCCAGCAGTTACCTCGGGCCGAACACCGGGGAGCTGTTTTTT
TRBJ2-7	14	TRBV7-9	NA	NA	CASSGGAGYYEQYF	TGTGCCAGCAGCGGGGGGGCAGGGTATTACGAGCAGTACTTC
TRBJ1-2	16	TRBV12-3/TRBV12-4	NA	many	CASSSRRSPQLYGYTF	TGTGCCAGCAGTTCCCGACGGTCCCCACAACTTTATGGCTACACCTTC
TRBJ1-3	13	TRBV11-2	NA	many	CASSLNSGNTIYF	TGTGCCAGCAGCTTGAACTCTGGAAACACCATATATTTT
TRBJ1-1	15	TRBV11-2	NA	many	CASSLESGQGTEAFF	TGTGCCAGCAGCTTAGAATCGGGGCAGGGCACTGAAGCTTTCTTT
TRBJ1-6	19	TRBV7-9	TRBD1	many	CASNSPRGQGGPYNSPLHF	TGTGCCAGCAATTCACCTCGAGGACAGGGTGGACCCTATAATTCACCCCTCCACTTT
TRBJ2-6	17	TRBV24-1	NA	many	CATRSNVENFGANVLTF	TGTGCCACCAGATCAAACGTGGAAAACTTCGGGGCCAACGTCCTGACTTTC
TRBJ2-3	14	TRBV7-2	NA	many	CASSRTTAADTQYF	TGTGCCAGCAGCCGCACAACGGCTGCAGATACGCAGTATTTT
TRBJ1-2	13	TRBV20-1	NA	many	CSAWGGGNYGYTF	TGCAGTGCTTGGGGGGGGGGAAACTATGGCTACACCTTC
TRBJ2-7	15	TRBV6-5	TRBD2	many	CASTYSSGVAYEQYF	TGTGCCAGCACTTATTCTAGCGGGGTTGCCTACGAGCAGTACTTC
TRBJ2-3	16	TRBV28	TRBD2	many	CASSPSGLAGTDTQYF	TGTGCCAGCAGCCCATCCGGACTAGCGGGCACAGATACGCAGTATTTT
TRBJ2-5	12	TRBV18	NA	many	CASSPRDETQYF	TGTGCCAGCTCACCTAGGGATGAGACCCAGTACTTC
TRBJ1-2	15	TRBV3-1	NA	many	CASSQDLIGNYGYTF	TGTGCCAGCAGCCAAGATCTTATAGGGAACTATGGCTACACCTTC
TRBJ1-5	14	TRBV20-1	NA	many	CSARVGASGQPQHF	TGCAGTGCTAGAGTGGGGGCCTCCGGTCAGCCCCAGCATTTT
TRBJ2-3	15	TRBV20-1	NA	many	CSASGGGGGTDTQYF	TGCAGTGCTAGCGGGGGCGGGGGTGGGACAGATACGCAGTATTTT
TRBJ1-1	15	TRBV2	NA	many	CASTLGRALSRRGFF	TGTGCCAGCACCCTCGGTAGGGCCCTCAGTAGGCGGGGTTTCTTT
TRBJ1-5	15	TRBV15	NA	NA	CATSRDGGAGQPQHF	TGTGCCACCAGCAGAGATGGGGGCGCCGGCCAGCCCCAGCATTTT
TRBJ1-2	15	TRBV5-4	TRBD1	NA	CASSPGQRDSYGYTF	TGTGCCAGCAGCCCGGGACAACGGGACAGCTATGGCTACACCTTC
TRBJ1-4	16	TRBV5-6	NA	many	CASSLRRSSRGEKLFF	TGTGCCAGCAGCTTGCGCCGGTCATCACGGGGCGAAAAACTGTTTTTT
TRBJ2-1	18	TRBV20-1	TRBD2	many	CSARPPEIAPGLNNEQFF	TGCAGTGCTAGACCCCCCGAGATCGCTCCGGGACTAAACAATGAGCAGTTCTTC
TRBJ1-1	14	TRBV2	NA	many	CASTIRQKNTEAFF	TGTGCCAGCACTATTAGACAGAAGAACACTGAAGCTTTCTTT
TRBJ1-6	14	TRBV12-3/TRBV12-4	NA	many	CASSKPGHNSPLHF	TGTGCCAGCAGCAAACCGGGCCATAATTCACCCCTCCACTTT
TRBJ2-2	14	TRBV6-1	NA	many	CASRIQGIGGELFF	TGTGCCAGCAGGATCCAGGGTATCGGCGGGGAGCTGTTTTTT
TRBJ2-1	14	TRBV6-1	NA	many	CASSRTSAGSEQFF	TGTGCCAGCAGCAGGACCAGCGCCGGTAGTGAGCAGTTCTTC
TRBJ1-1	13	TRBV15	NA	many	CATSEGEGTEAFF	TGTGCCACCAGCGAAGGTGAGGGAACTGAAGCTTTCTTT
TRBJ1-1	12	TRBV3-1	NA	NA	CASSQDSGEAFF	TGTGCCAGCAGCCAAGACAGTGGTGAAGCTTTCTTT
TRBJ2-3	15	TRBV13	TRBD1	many	CASSPGQLSTDTQYF	TGCGCCAGCAGCCCGGGACAGCTCAGCACAGATACGCAGTATTTT
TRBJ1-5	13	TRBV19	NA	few	CASSDRPSQPQHF	TGTGCCAGCAGCGACAGGCCGAGTCAGCCCCAGCATTTT
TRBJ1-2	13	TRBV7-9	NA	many	CASSLETVDGYTF	TGTGCCAGCAGCTTAGAAACAGTCGATGGCTACACCTTC
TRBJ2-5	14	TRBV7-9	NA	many	CASSLQGREWTQYF	TGTGCCAGCAGCTTACAGGGAAGGGAATGGACCCAGTACTTC
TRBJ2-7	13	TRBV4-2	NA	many	CASSQGVDYEQYF	TGTGCCAGCAGCCAAGGGGTAGACTACGAGCAGTACTTC
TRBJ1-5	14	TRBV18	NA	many	CASSPDPLNQPQHF	TGTGCCAGCTCACCTGACCCCCTCAATCAGCCCCAGCATTTT
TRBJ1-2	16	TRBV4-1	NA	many	CASSQEGLGLIYGYTF	TGCGCCAGCAGCCAAGAAGGTCTGGGGCTGATCTATGGCTACACCTTC
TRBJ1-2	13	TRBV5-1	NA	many	CASSPGGGDGYTF	TGCGCCAGCAGCCCGGGTGGTGGGGACGGCTACACCTTC
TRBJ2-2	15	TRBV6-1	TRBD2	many	CASRSGGAGTGELFF	TGTGCCAGCAGAAGCGGGGGGGCCGGAACCGGGGAGCTGTTTTTT
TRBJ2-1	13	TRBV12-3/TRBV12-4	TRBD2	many	CASSLGLAGEQFF	TGTGCCAGCAGTTTAGGGCTAGCGGGGGAGCAGTTCTTC
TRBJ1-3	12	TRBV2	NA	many	CASNRDGNTIYF	TGTGCCAGCAACCGGGATGGAAACACCATATATTTT